Following are 6 T cell receptor beta chains from one sample sequenced in a study of cytomegalovirus exposure and HLA in healthy donors. Both 60 Vbeta primers and 13 Jbeta primers went into the PCR. Libraries were prepared by immunoSEQ multiplex PCR; TCRdb keeps only in-frame clonotypes and omits some of them. The sample has around 150,000 clones; roughly 81% are singletons. Sequencing was carried out using PBMCs. Receptors were obtained from a man between 18 and 35 years old in good health and CMV-seropositive.

The CDR3 reads CASSWETMGGSAFF. Here the CDR3 DNA reads TGTGCCAGCAGCTGGGAAACCATGGGGGGGTCCGCTTTCTTT. The chain carries TRBV5-4 and TRBJ1-1; D is possibly TRBD1 (5 bases). V dropped 3 bases and J dropped 11 bases, with 20 bases sitting between them. The CDR3 sequence is 14 residues long. CDR1 is SGHNT and CDR2 is YYREEE in the germline V gene (reference sequence).

The rearrangement joins TRBV4-2 to TRBJ2-3; 11 bases line up with TRBD2. This CDR3 spans 15 amino acids. Trimming at V came to 4 bases and at J to 3 bases, leaving 3 bases not matched to a gene. Germline V gives CDR1 LGHNA, CDR2 YNFKEQ. The CDR3: CASSLRLAGTDTQYF. CDR3 DNA sequence: TGTGCCAGCAGCCTACGACTAGCGGGGACAGATACGCAGTATTTT.

The genes are TRBV9 and TRBJ2-3; TRBD2 might be the D (6 bases). Trimming took off 5 bases at V and 1 base at J, with 14 bases between the two ends. This CDR3 is built from 15 residues. Germline CDR1 reads SGDLS; CDR2 reads YYNGEE. CDR3: CASSASREGTDTQYF. CDR3 bases: TGTGCCAGCAGTGCAAGCAGGGAGGGCACAGATACGCAGTATTTT.

The rearrangement uses TRBV29-1 and TRBJ1-2, with TRBD1 matching over 7 bases. From germline, CDR1 is SQVTM and CDR2 ANQGSEA. J gave up 1 base and V 7 bases, and 9 bases lay outside the gene matches. The CDR3 covers 14 residues. CDR3 residues: CSAIGTDLNYGYTF. DNA for the CDR3: TGCAGCGCAATAGGGACAGACCTTAACTATGGCTACACCTTC.

This clone was detected once. The chain couples TRBV30 to TRBJ2-1; 7 bases align to TRBD2. Trimming cost V 2 bases and J 8 bases; bases outside gene matches: 9. Germline V lookup: CDR1 GTSNPN, CDR2 SVGIG (reference sequence). The CDR3 loop spans 14 amino acids. The CDR3, as DNA: TGTGCCTGGAGTAGGGCTAGCGGTGCCTATGAGCAGTTCTTC. Translated, it gives CAWSRASGAYEQFF.

The chain has TRBV19 and TRBJ2-7; 7 bases fit TRBD1. The CDR3 length is 14 residues. V dropped 5 bases and J dropped 3; count of bases not matched to a gene: 7. Germline CDR1 and CDR2: LNHDA and SQIVND (reference sequence). As DNA, the CDR3 is TGTGCCAGTAGTTACAGGGGCAGGGGCTACGAGCAGTACTTC. Translating gives CASSYRGRGYEQYF.